Below, 13 T cell receptor beta chains from the same sample are listed, as sequenced in a study of cytomegalovirus exposure and HLA in healthy donors. The study ran its PCR with 60 Vbeta and 13 Jbeta primers. Profiled with immunoSEQ multiplex PCR; TCRdb holds only in-frame clones, not every one. The table lists 110,000 to 150,000 clones, 78% of them singletons. Material: PBMCs. The receptor set was obtained from a male donor in good health and CMV-seronegative.

The V and J genes are TRBV6-6 and TRBJ1-2, with 8 bases aligning to TRBD1. The germline CDR1 and CDR2 sequences are MNHNY and SVGAGI (reference sequence). V lost 6 bases, J lost 7 bases, and 13 bases stayed unmatched. This CDR3 comprises 15 residues. The CDR3 is CASRDPTGDRSGYTF. The DNA of the CDR3 is TGTGCCAGCAGGGACCCGACAGGGGATAGATCTGGCTACACCTTC.

The V and J genes are TRBV15 and TRBJ2-7, with TRBD2 as a possible D gene (6 bases). Germline V gene data show CDR1 as LNHNV and CDR2 as YYDKDF (reference sequence). V was clipped by 0 bases and J by 5 bases, with 11 bases between them. This CDR3 has 14 residues. CDR3 residues: CATSRDRPGDEQYF. The CDR3 DNA is TGTGCCACCAGCAGAGATAGACCGGGAGACGAGCAGTACTTC.

The rearrangement joins TRBV13 to TRBJ2-5; 7 bases match TRBD2. CDR1 and CDR2 (germline): PRHDT, FYEKMQ (reference sequence). The ends lost 2 bases at V and 4 bases at J; junction bases unmatched: 13. This CDR3 is built from 17 residues. The DNA of the CDR3 is TGTGCCAGCAGCTTAAACCTGGAGCGGGGTCGCAGAGAGACCCAGTACTTC. Residues: CASSLNLERGRRETQYF.

The chain carries TRBV27 and TRBJ2-2, with 9 bases identical to TRBD2. CDR3 size: 16 residues. After removal of 6 bases from V and 1 base from J, the junction contained 6 bases not matched to a gene. In germline, CDR1 is MNHEY, CDR2 SMNVEV (reference sequence). CDR3 in DNA: TGTGCCAGCAGGAGTCTAGCGGGGCTGAACACCGGGGAGCTGTTTTTT. Translation: CASRSLAGLNTGELFF.

J is TRBJ2-5 and V is TRBV5-6; perhaps TRBD2 as D (5 bases). V lost 4 bases and J lost 3, with 10 bases in between. Germline assignment: CDR1 SGHDT and CDR2 YYEEEE. CDR3 length: 13 residues. CDR3 sequence reads: CASSRYGEETQYF. The CDR3 bases are TGTGCCAGCAGCCGTTACGGGGAAGAGACCCAGTACTTC.

CDR3 DNA sequence: TGCGCCAGCAGCCAAGAACCCACAGGGGTCACTGAAGCTTTCTTT. Amino acid sequence: CASSQEPTGVTEAFF. The V gene is TRBV4-1, the J gene TRBJ1-1, with 7 bases fitting TRBD1. Germline V lookup: CDR1 MGHRA, CDR2 YSYEKL. This CDR3 region has 15 residues. Trimming removed 0 bases from V and 4 bases from J; junction bases left unmatched: 5.

V is TRBV2 and J is TRBJ2-7; TRBD1 matches at 11 bases. CDR1 is SNHLY, CDR2 FYNNEI, per germline. The ends lost 0 bases at V and 1 base at J; junction bases unmatched: 2. This CDR3 spans 16 amino acids. This CDR3 reads CASSEAGTGGSYEQYF. Written as DNA, the CDR3 is TGTGCCAGCAGTGAAGCCGGGACAGGGGGGTCCTACGAGCAGTACTTC.

The chain's CDR3 is CASSFLRDYKNIQYF. The CDR3 region has the DNA TGTGCCAGCAGTTTCCTCCGGGACTACAAAAACATTCAGTACTTC. The chain uses TRBV27 and TRBJ2-4, with 7 bases fitting TRBD2. This CDR3 spans 15 amino acids. After removal of 3 bases from V and 3 bases from J, the junction contained 5 bases not matched to a gene. The germline V gene has CDR1 MNHEY and CDR2 SMNVEV (reference sequence).

The V and J genes are TRBV10-3 and TRBJ1-4; D may be TRBD1 (6 bases). This CDR3 has 14 residues. V dropped 6 bases and J dropped 0 bases, with 8 bases sitting between them. CDR1 is ENHRY, CDR2 SYGVKD, per germline. This CDR3 reads CAIRDSATNEKLFF. In nucleotides, the CDR3 is TGTGCCATCAGGGACAGCGCAACTAATGAAAAACTGTTTTTT.

V is TRBV7-2 and J is TRBJ2-3; the match to TRBD2 covers 12 bases. CDR3 length: 15 amino acids. The V and J ends lost 6 bases and 5 bases, in that order; junction bases with no gene match: 6. The germline CDR1 and CDR2 sequences are SGHTA and FQGNSA. CDR3 in DNA: TGTGCCAGCAGACGCCCGGGACTAGCGGGAGATACGCAGTATTTT. Its translation is CASRRPGLAGDTQYF.

This rearrangement joins TRBV2 to TRBJ2-7; 9 positions match TRBD1. The CDR3 consists of 14 residues. Unmatched junction bases numbered 7, after V lost 10 bases and J lost 0 bases. Germline V lookup: CDR1 SNHLY, CDR2 FYNNEI. The DNA of the CDR3 is TGTGCCACCAGCGGACAGGGGATCTCCTACGAGCAGTACTTC. Translation: CATSGQGISYEQYF.

This clone appeared a single time. This chain connects TRBV7-9 to TRBJ1-6; D is possibly TRBD1 (5 bases). Germline CDR1 and CDR2: SEHNR and FQNEAQ (reference sequence). This CDR3 spans 14 amino acids. V lost 2 bases and J 7 bases, leaving 9 bases between the germline ends. The CDR3 nucleotides are TGTGCCAGCAGCTTACTGGAGGGGAATTCACCCCTCCACTTT. Amino acid sequence: CASSLLEGNSPLHF.

The gene calls are TRBV15 and TRBJ2-1, with D perhaps TRBD2 (5 bases). With 0 bases removed from V and 7 bases from J, the gap between germline ends came to 19 bases. Germline loops: CDR1 LNHNV, CDR2 YYDKDF (reference sequence). This CDR3 region has 17 residues. The CDR3: CATSRDPPRALGNEQFF. CDR3 nucleotides: TGTGCCACCAGCAGAGACCCCCCGCGGGCCTTGGGGAATGAGCAGTTCTTC.